This T cell receptor beta chain was retrieved from a study of blood T cell repertoires in COVID-19. Study-level background: The United States, Italy and Spain provided the acute and convalescent COVID-19 samples. T cells, B-cell-depleted T cells, or PBMCs provided the cDNA or gDNA that served as material.

Enrollment of patients from Seattle took place during active infection, with longitudinal follow-up. This clone was observed a few times. Authors' data handling: Reference gene primers were amplified, and this amplification served to estimate nucleated cell counts. The table came from immunoSEQ multiplex PCR; TCRdb's copy has only in-frame clones and leaves some out. The DNA gave D and trimming, while V, J and clone size come from that table. This table has 150,000 to 200,000 clones, roughly 77% appearing once. This sequence originates from a woman in her forties with COVID-19, enrolled during active disease. Material for sequencing was peripheral blood.

The CDR3 DNA reads as TGTGCCAGCAGCTCGACAGGGTCGTTTACTGAAGCTTTCTTT. This codes for CASSSTGSFTEAFF. The chain couples TRBV7-9 to TRBJ1-1; TRBD1 matches 7 bases. Germline V gene lookup returns CDR1 SEHNR and CDR2 FQNEAQ (reference sequence). J gave up 5 bases and V 4 bases, and 7 bases lay outside the gene matches. The CDR3 loop spans 14 amino acids.